This T cell receptor beta chain was retrieved from a study of cytomegalovirus exposure and HLA in healthy donors. About this clone itself: What it recognizes is unknown.

The CDR3 contains 18 residues. J gave up 3 bases and V 1 base, and 8 bases lay outside the gene matches. CDR1 is SGHVS, CDR2 FQNEAQ, per germline. Researchers ran the PCR with 60 Vbeta and 13 Jbeta primers. Repertoires were generated with immunoSEQ multiplex PCR, while TCRdb's copy carries only in-frame clones and drops some. The data contain over 100,000 clones, less than 90% of them seen just once; the ten biggest clones take up 1.5%. Findings of the study overall: In an earlier analysis, in some 500 donors, most V segments appeared productive either ~87% or ~30% of the time. Most TCR sequences proved rare, with some public TCRs found in many donors.

The gene calls are TRBV7-8 and TRBJ2-7; TRBD2 agrees at 14 bases. Source material: PBMCs. This sequence originates from a man aged 40-55 years in good health and CMV-seronegative. Written as DNA, the CDR3 is TGTGCCAGCAGCTTAGTCGGGACTAGCGGGAGATACCTCTACGAGCAGTACTTC. It codes for CASSLVGTSGRYLYEQYF.